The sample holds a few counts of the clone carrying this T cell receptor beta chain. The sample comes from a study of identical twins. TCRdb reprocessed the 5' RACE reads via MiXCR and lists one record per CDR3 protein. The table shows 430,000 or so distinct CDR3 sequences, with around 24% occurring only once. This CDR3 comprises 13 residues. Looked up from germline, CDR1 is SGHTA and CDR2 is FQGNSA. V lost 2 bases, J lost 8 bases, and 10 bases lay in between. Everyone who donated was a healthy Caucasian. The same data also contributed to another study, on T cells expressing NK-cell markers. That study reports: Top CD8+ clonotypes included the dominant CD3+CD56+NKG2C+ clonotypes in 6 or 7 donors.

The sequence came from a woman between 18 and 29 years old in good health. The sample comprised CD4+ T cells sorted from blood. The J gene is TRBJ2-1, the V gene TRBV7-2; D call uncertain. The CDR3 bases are TGTGCCAGCAGCTTATTATTAGGCCATGAGCAGTTCTTC. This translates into CASSLLLGHEQFF.